The rows below give T cell receptor beta chains drawn from one sample of a study of cytomegalovirus exposure and HLA in healthy donors. Sequenced by immunoSEQ multiplex PCR; TCRdb stores in-frame clones only, minus some. Altogether about 160,000 clones are present, almost 80% being singletons, with the ten largest covering over 0.95%. Material for sequencing was PBMCs. The receptors originated from a woman aged 45-59 years in good health and CMV-seropositive. Both conserved end residues are part of each CDR3. D genes are given only for firm matches. A clone size is listed for some rows: how often the clone was seen (once, few, many), or a class if it is expanded.

v_call	d_call	clone_size	j_call	cdr3_nt	cdr3_aa
TRBV6-1	TRBD1	NA	TRBJ1-2	TGTGCCAGCCCTGGGGGAAGGACAGGGTTAGAGGGCTACACCTTC	CASPGGRTGLEGYTF
TRBV29-1	NA	NA	TRBJ1-2	TGCAGCGTTGCAGGACAGAGCCTCTATGGCTACACCTTC	CSVAGQSLYGYTF
TRBV6-1	TRBD2	NA	TRBJ2-3	TGTGCCAGCGGTGGTAGGGAGCGGGGGGGCACAGATACGCAGTATTTT	CASGGRERGGTDTQYF
TRBV14	NA	NA	TRBJ1-3	TGTGCCAGCAGCCGTCTAACTGCAGGGGTCTCTGGAAACACCATATATTTT	CASSRLTAGVSGNTIYF
TRBV6-1	TRBD1	NA	TRBJ1-1	TGTGCCAGCAGTGTTAACAGGGGAACTGAAGCTTTCTTT	CASSVNRGTEAFF
TRBV5-1	TRBD1	once	TRBJ1-2	TGCGCCAGCAGCCGATTCGGGACAGAATCTAACTATGGCTACACCTTC	CASSRFGTESNYGYTF
TRBV10-2	TRBD2	NA	TRBJ2-5	TGCGCCAGCGCCAGGACTAGCGGTACCTGGGCCCAGTACTTC	CASARTSGTWAQYF
TRBV4-3	NA	few	TRBJ2-3	TGCGCCAGCAGCCAAGCCGGGGGAATTCAAAAGCAGTATTTT	CASSQAGGIQKQYF
TRBV5-1	NA	NA	TRBJ1-3	TGCGCCAGCAGCTTCGACAGTGGCTCTGGAAACACCATATATTTT	CASSFDSGSGNTIYF
TRBV5-1	NA	NA	TRBJ2-7	TGCGCCAGCAGCTTGTCCCAGTTCTACGAGCAGTACTTC	CASSLSQFYEQYF
TRBV6-5	NA	few	TRBJ1-1	TGTGCCAGCACCTCCAGGGTGGGTAAAACTGAAGCTTTCTTT	CASTSRVGKTEAFF
TRBV27	NA	few	TRBJ2-7	TGTGCCAGCAGTTTCCAGGCGAGCTCCTACGAGCAGTACTTC	CASSFQASSYEQYF
TRBV7-9	TRBD1	NA	TRBJ2-7	TGTGCCAGCCTAGAGACAGGGTCCTACGAGCAGTACTTC	CASLETGSYEQYF
TRBV15	TRBD2	NA	TRBJ2-1	TGTGCCACCAGCGGGTCACTAGCGGGAGAAAATTACAATGAGCAGTTCTTC	CATSGSLAGENYNEQFF
TRBV19	NA	NA	TRBJ1-3	TGTGCCAGTACGAGACAGGTGGGAAACACCATATATTTT	CASTRQVGNTIYF
TRBV9	TRBD1	NA	TRBJ1-2	TGTGCCAGCAGCGTAGGAGGGGGCACCGGCTATGGCTACACCTTC	CASSVGGGTGYGYTF
TRBV28	NA	NA	TRBJ1-2	TGTGCCAGCACCCGGGGGACCGCCTATGGCTACACCTTC	CASTRGTAYGYTF
TRBV28	TRBD2	NA	TRBJ2-5	TGTGCCAGCAGTCCCTACCGACTAGCTGCGGAGACCCAGTACTTC	CASSPYRLAAETQYF
TRBV2	NA	once	TRBJ1-1	TGTGCCAGCAGTGAATCCCGACACCCGCTGAACACTGAAGCTTTCTTT	CASSESRHPLNTEAFF
TRBV30	TRBD1	NA	TRBJ1-2	TGTGCCTGTCAACATGACAGGGGTGGGAATGGCTACACCTTC	CACQHDRGGNGYTF
TRBV5-5	NA	once	TRBJ1-3	TGTGCCAGCAGCTTCAAGGGTGCAGGGACTGGAAACACCATATATTTT	CASSFKGAGTGNTIYF
TRBV6-5	NA	NA	TRBJ1-2	TGTGCCAGCAGGCCGGACGGGATCTATGGCTACACCTTC	CASRPDGIYGYTF
TRBV19	TRBD1	NA	TRBJ2-7	TGTGCCAGTAGTATTGGGACAGGGGGTTACGAGCAGTACTTC	CASSIGTGGYEQYF
TRBV2	NA	NA	TRBJ2-5	TGTGCCAGCAGAAAGGAAGGACTACCTCAAGAGACCCAGTACTTC	CASRKEGLPQETQYF
TRBV18	NA	once	TRBJ1-5	TGTGCCAGCTCTTCCGGGACAAACGGGATTCAGCCCCAGCATTTT	CASSSGTNGIQPQHF
TRBV21-1	NA	NA	TRBJ1-5	TGTGCCAGCAGCAAATTATGTAGCAATCAGCCCCAGCATTTT	CASSKLCSNQPQHF
TRBV7-2	TRBD2	NA	TRBJ2-7	TGTGCCAGCAGCTTAGCGTCGGCGGGGGTACCTACGGGGCAGTACTTC	CASSLASAGVPTGQYF
TRBV14	TRBD1	NA	TRBJ2-7	TGTGCCAGCAGCCCCACTTATGACAGGGGAGGTCTTTACGAGCAGTACTTC	CASSPTYDRGGLYEQYF
TRBV7-2	NA	NA	TRBJ1-2	TGTGCCAGCAACCTAGAGCGGGGTACCTATGGCTACACCTTC	CASNLERGTYGYTF
TRBV2	NA	few	TRBJ1-1	TGTGCCGTACAGGGGAACACTGAAGCTTTCTTT	CAVQGNTEAFF
TRBV7-2	NA	few	TRBJ2-3	TGTGCCAGCAGCTTAACCGGGACTCTTTTTACGCAGTATTTT	CASSLTGTLFTQYF
TRBV6-1	TRBD1	NA	TRBJ2-7	TGTGCCAGCTCACGGGACAGGGGTTACGAGCAGTACTTC	CASSRDRGYEQYF
TRBV6-6	TRBD1	NA	TRBJ1-2	TGTGCCAGCAGAGCTACAGGGGTCGGCTACACCTTC	CASRATGVGYTF
TRBV4-3	TRBD1	NA	TRBJ2-6	TGCGCCAGCAGCCTCTATGTCGTAGGACAGGGCATCTCTGGGGCCAACGTCCTGACTTTC	CASSLYVVGQGISGANVLTF
TRBV2	TRBD1	few	TRBJ2-7	TGTGCCAGCCGACAGGGTTTCTACGAGCAGTACTTC	CASRQGFYEQYF